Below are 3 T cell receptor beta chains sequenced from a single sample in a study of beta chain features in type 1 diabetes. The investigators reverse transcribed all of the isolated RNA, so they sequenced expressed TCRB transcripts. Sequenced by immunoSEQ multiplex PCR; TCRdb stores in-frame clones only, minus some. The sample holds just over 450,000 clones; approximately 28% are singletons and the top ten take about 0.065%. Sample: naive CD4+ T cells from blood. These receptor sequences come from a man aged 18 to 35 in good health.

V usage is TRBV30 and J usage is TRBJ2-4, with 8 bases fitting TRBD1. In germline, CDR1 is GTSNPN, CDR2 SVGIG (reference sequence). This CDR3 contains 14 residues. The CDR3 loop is CAMGQALAKNIQYF. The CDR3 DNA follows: TGTGCTATGGGACAGGCTCTAGCCAAAAACATTCAGTACTTC.

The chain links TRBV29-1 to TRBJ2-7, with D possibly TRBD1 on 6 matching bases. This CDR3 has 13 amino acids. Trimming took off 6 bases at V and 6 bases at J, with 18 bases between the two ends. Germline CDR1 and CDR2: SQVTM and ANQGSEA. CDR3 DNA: TGCAGCGTGGCACAGGGTGCCTCTGGCGAGCAGTACTTC. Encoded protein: CSVAQGASGEQYF.

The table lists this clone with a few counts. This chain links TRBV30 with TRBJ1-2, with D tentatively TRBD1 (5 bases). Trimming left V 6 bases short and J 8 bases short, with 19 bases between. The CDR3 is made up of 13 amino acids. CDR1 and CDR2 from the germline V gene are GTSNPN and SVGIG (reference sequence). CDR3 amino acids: CACLPTGLGGYTF. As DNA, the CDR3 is TGTGCCTGTCTCCCGACGGGACTCGGGGGCTACACCTTC.